A single T cell receptor (beta chain) is shown here with its context. Its target is unknown. This sample stems from a study of human T cells and chemical hapten exposure. Via MiXCR, TCRdb re-called the RACE reads, giving one row per CDR3 protein. Counted here are a few hundred thousand distinct CDR3 sequences, roughly 6% occurring once; the ten biggest clones make up around 6%. Study-wide points: Following DPC sensitization, TCRs present above 1 in 1000 frequency showed no change.

The sample's time point: patch test 2, 6 weeks after DPC sensitization. Treatment: therapeutic diphenylcyclopropenone sensitization with weekly scalp DPC. CDR1 is DFQATT and CDR2 is SNEGSKA in the germline V gene (reference sequence). The CDR3 spans 12 residues. V was clipped by 8 bases and J by 2 bases, with 12 bases between them. The receptor was derived from a woman aged 18-35 years with alopecia areata. Some clones in this sample may be carry-over from other donors' samples. This sample comprised whole blood, obtained in connection with sensitization to the hapten diphenylcyclopropenone (DPC). This chain uses TRBV20-1 with TRBJ1-2; a weak D match, TRBD1 (5 bases). The chain's CDR3 is CSTHGGNYGYTF. In nucleotides, the CDR3 is TGCAGTACGCACGGGGGGAACTATGGCTACACCTTC.